Included here is one T cell receptor beta chain sequence, with context. These data belong to a study of Graves' ophthalmopathy and Graves' hyperthyroidism. Researchers took RNA transcripts and amplified TCR beta CDR3 regions from them. Second-round multiplex PCR followed a first-round RT-PCR using HTBI primers. Using its own MiXCR run on the multiplex PCR reads, TCRdb lists one record per CDR3 protein. Seen here are hundreds of thousands of distinct CDR3 sequences, roughly 40% observed once, and the top ten hold about 40%. The sequence was collected from an adult man with Graves' ophthalmopathy. Sequenced input: peripheral blood.

As DNA, the CDR3 is TGTGCCAGCAGTTTGAACGGGGGGGCGAGCGGGGAGCTGTTTTTT. Its translation: CASSLNGGASGELFF. V usage is TRBV7-9 and J usage is TRBJ2-2; 8 nucleotides align to TRBD2. The CDR3 extends over 15 amino acids. Germline V CDR1 and CDR2: SEHNR, FQNEAQ (reference sequence). Losses at the gene ends were 6 bases for V and 7 bases for J; bases not matched to a gene: 10.